Shown below are 27 T cell receptor beta chains from a single sample sequenced in a study of blood T cell repertoires in COVID-19. The protocol was immunoSEQ multiplex PCR, while the TCRdb copy is restricted to in-frame clones and leaves out a portion. The sample holds 100,000 to 150,000 clones, 80% seen once. Sequencing was carried out using peripheral blood. The receptors come from a human donor in a cohort sampled during active COVID-19.

The chain carries TRBV7-2 and TRBJ1-1; weak D call: TRBD1 (5 bases). Between the trimmed V and J ends, which lost 8 bases and 1 base, there was a span of 11 bases. The CDR3 loop spans 13 amino acids. Germline CDR1 SGHTA, CDR2 FQGNSA. CDR3 sequence (DNA): TGTGCCAGCGCAAAACAGGAGAACACTGAAGCTTTCTTT. Residues: CASAKQENTEAFF.

This sequence joins TRBV7-9 and TRBJ2-1; D is ambiguous. This CDR3 is built from 12 residues. The germline V gene has CDR1 SEHNR and CDR2 FQNEAQ (reference sequence). Trimming shortened V by 1 base and J by 8 bases, and 6 bases separated the two germline ends. The CDR3 loop reads CASSLVSDEQFF. In DNA, the CDR3 is TGTGCCAGCAGCTTAGTATCGGATGAGCAGTTCTTC.

The rearrangement uses TRBV25-1 and TRBJ1-6; D remains unclear. The CDR3 is made up of 13 amino acids. The germline CDR1 and CDR2 sequences are MGHDK and SYGVNS. V shed 0 bases and J shed 10 bases, with 7 bases lying between them. The CDR3 loop is CASSEYVRSPLHF. The CDR3 bases are TGTGCCAGCAGTGAATATGTGAGGTCACCCCTCCACTTT.

The chain combines TRBV7-9 with TRBJ2-5, with D maybe TRBD2 (6 bases). There are 14 residues in the CDR3. V lost 6 bases and J lost 0, with 11 bases in between. Per germline, CDR1 SEHNR and CDR2 FQNEAQ (reference sequence). The CDR3 spells CASRDLANQETQYF. The CDR3 DNA is TGTGCCAGCAGGGATCTAGCGAACCAAGAGACCCAGTACTTC.

This clone was picked up a small number of times. J is TRBJ1-5 and V is TRBV5-1; 7 bases map to TRBD1. This CDR3 has 14 residues. Germline CDR1 is SGHRS and CDR2 is YFSETQ. V lost 3 bases and J lost 9; bases outside the gene matches: 9. The CDR3 DNA follows: TGCGCCAGCAGCTCCGGACAGGCGGGGTCGCCCCAGCATTTT. Its translation: CASSSGQAGSPQHF.

As DNA, the CDR3 is TGCGCCAGCAGGGGGGGGGCAGGGGGCTTCAATGAAAAACTGTTTTTT. This translates into CASRGGAGGFNEKLFF. The genes are TRBV4-3 and TRBJ1-4; the match to TRBD1 covers 8 bases. This CDR3 is 16 amino acids long. From germline, CDR1 is LGHNA and CDR2 YSLEER. J gave up 5 bases and V 6 bases, and 11 bases lay outside the gene matches.

This clone has a single count. The rearrangement uses TRBV27 and TRBJ2-3, with no clear D. The CDR3 length is 14 residues. The V gene's germline CDR1 is MNHEY and CDR2 SMNVEV (reference sequence). V shed 0 bases and J shed 0 bases, with 4 bases lying between them. In DNA form, the CDR3 reads TGTGCCAGCAGTTTATCGGCAAGCACAGATACGCAGTATTTT. Its protein product is CASSLSASTDTQYF.

The chain has TRBV5-6 and TRBJ2-5, with 9 bases fitting TRBD1. V lost 0 bases to trimming and J lost 3 bases; unmatched junction nucleotides: 6. The CDR3 is made up of 16 amino acids. Per germline, CDR1 SGHDT and CDR2 YYEEEE. CDR3 protein: CASSLETGGAEETQYF. The CDR3 nucleotides are TGTGCCAGCAGCTTGGAAACAGGGGGCGCGGAAGAGACCCAGTACTTC.

V and J are TRBV19 and TRBJ1-1; TRBD1 matches 12 bases. V dropped 7 bases and J dropped 10; count of bases not matched to a gene: 10. The length of the CDR3 is 14 residues. Germline CDR1 is LNHDA and CDR2 is SQIVND (reference sequence). CDR3 nucleotides: TGTGCCAGTACCCGGGACAGGGGGCTCTATGGAGCTTTCTTT. This encodes CASTRDRGLYGAFF.

This chain connects TRBV28 to TRBJ2-2, with 9 bases lining up with TRBD1. This CDR3 is 16 amino acids long. Trimming at V came to 6 bases and at J to 3 bases, leaving 8 bases not matched to a gene. CDR1 and CDR2 (germline): MDHEN, SYDVKM. CDR3: CASSLGTGLYTGELFF. Here the CDR3 DNA reads TGTGCCAGCAGCCTAGGGACAGGGTTGTACACCGGGGAGCTGTTTTTT.

The gene calls are TRBV28 and TRBJ2-5; 14 bases are shared with TRBD2. This CDR3 contains 18 residues. Trimming took 6 bases from V and 2 from J; bases not matched to a gene: 11. Germline V gives CDR1 MDHEN, CDR2 SYDVKM. The CDR3 sequence is CASSQTSGRGLRQETQYF. The CDR3 nucleotides read TGTGCCAGCAGCCAGACTAGCGGGAGGGGATTAAGACAAGAGACCCAGTACTTC.

Of note for this clone: The same CDR3 also results from other DNA sequences found in this sample. The chain has TRBV29-1 and TRBJ2-1, with a weak D call TRBD2 (6 bases). The CDR3 spans 12 residues. The germline gives CDR1 SQVTM, CDR2 ANQGSEA. V lost 6 bases, J lost 7 bases, and 13 bases lay in between. This CDR3 reads CSVGTGGNEQFF. The CDR3 DNA reads as TGCAGCGTGGGGACTGGGGGGAATGAGCAGTTCTTC.

This clone was counted between two and nine times. V and J are TRBV4-2 and TRBJ2-7; 7 bases match TRBD1. With V trimmed by 2 bases and J by 5 bases, 6 bases remained unmatched. This CDR3 comprises 14 residues. The germline V gene has CDR1 LGHNA and CDR2 YNFKEQ. The CDR3, as DNA: TGTGCCAGCAGCCAATTGGGGACAGTACACGAGCAGTACTTC. Translating gives CASSQLGTVHEQYF.

V gene TRBV27 combines with J gene TRBJ1-2, with TRBD1 as a possible D gene (5 bases). CDR1 and CDR2 from the germline V gene are MNHEY and SMNVEV (reference sequence). V was clipped by 5 bases and J by 0 bases, with 10 bases between them. The CDR3 is 14 amino acids. CDR3 protein: CASSRRGSNYGYTF. CDR3 DNA sequence: TGTGCCAGCAGTCGAAGGGGTTCTAACTATGGCTACACCTTC.

Only a few counts were recorded for this clone. The chain links TRBV28 to TRBJ1-2, with 10 nucleotides matching TRBD1. The CDR3 extends over 15 amino acids. Germline CDR1 MDHEN, CDR2 SYDVKM. The ends lost 6 bases at V and 3 bases at J; junction bases unmatched: 7. The CDR3 coding sequence is TGTGCCAGCAGCACGACAGGGGGCGATGACTATGGCTACACCTTC. Translated: CASSTTGGDDYGYTF.

This chain uses TRBV2 with TRBJ2-7, with a tentative D call TRBD1 (5 bases). Trimming took off 3 bases at V and 4 bases at J, with 7 bases between the two ends. The germline V gene has CDR1 SNHLY and CDR2 FYNNEI. The CDR3 is made up of 12 amino acids. The CDR3 protein is CASSDQGYEQYF. The CDR3 DNA sequence: TGTGCCAGCAGTGACCAGGGATACGAGCAGTACTTC. The whole variable domain, filled in from reference TRBV2 and TRBJ2-7, reads EPEVTQTPSHQVTQMGQEVILRCVPISNHLYFYWYRQILGQKVEFLVSFYNNEISEKSEIFDDQFSVERPDGSNFTLKIRSTKLEDSAMYFCASSDQGYEQYFGPGTRLTVT.

This clone came up once. This rearrangement joins TRBV3-1 (or the pseudogene TRBV3-2) to TRBJ2-7, with D perhaps TRBD2 (6 bases). V lost 4 bases and J 9 bases, leaving 19 bases between the germline ends. The CDR3 loop spans 14 amino acids. Germline V gives CDR1 LGHDT, CDR2 YNNKEL (reference sequence). CDR3 bases: TGTGCCAGCAGCCTACTAGAAGATAGCGGCGGGCAGTACTTC. Translating it yields CASSLLEDSGGQYF.

The chain couples TRBV7-9 to TRBJ1-1; TRBD1 agrees at 7 bases. Germline assignment: CDR1 SEHNR and CDR2 FQNEAQ (reference sequence). The CDR3 sequence is 15 residues long. Trimming cost V 6 bases and J 1 base; bases outside gene matches: 8. CDR3 residues: CASRHKGGPNTEAFF. The CDR3 DNA follows: TGTGCCAGCAGACATAAAGGGGGCCCGAACACTGAAGCTTTCTTT.

The V and J genes are TRBV7-9 and TRBJ1-4; D gene ambiguous. Trimming left V 6 bases short and J 7 bases short, with 12 bases between. Germline V lookup: CDR1 SEHNR, CDR2 FQNEAQ (reference sequence). The CDR3 has 13 residues. The CDR3 bases are TGTGCCAGCAGTAGTACAGTTGGTGAAAAACTGTTTTTT. Translated, it gives CASSSTVGEKLFF.

The J gene is TRBJ2-7, the V gene TRBV3-1 (or the pseudogene TRBV3-2); D might be TRBD2 (6 bases). This CDR3 spans 16 amino acids. Germline CDR1 reads LGHDT; CDR2 reads YNNKEL (reference sequence). V lost 0 bases and J 2 bases, leaving 14 bases between the germline ends. CDR3 sequence: CASSQERRGSPYEQYF. The CDR3 nucleotides read TGTGCCAGCAGCCAAGAACGGCGGGGAAGCCCCTACGAGCAGTACTTC.

The V call is TRBV7-2, the J call TRBJ1-2; D is perhaps TRBD1 (5 bases). The CDR3 extends over 15 amino acids. Germline CDR1 SGHTA, CDR2 FQGNSA. Trimming took off 5 bases at V and 2 bases at J, with 15 bases between the two ends. Written as DNA, the CDR3 is TGTGCCAGCAGCCCCTGGACACCTATGAACTATGGCTACACCTTC. Amino acid sequence: CASSPWTPMNYGYTF.

This clone was picked up one time. The CDR3 DNA follows: TGTGCCAGTAGGACAGGGCACTATGGCTACACCTTC. Translated: CASRTGHYGYTF. This chain uses TRBV27 with TRBJ1-2, with 8 bases fitting TRBD1. This CDR3 contains 12 residues. The germline gives CDR1 MNHEY, CDR2 SMNVEV (reference sequence). V shed 9 bases, J shed 3 bases, and the junction held 3 bases outside the gene matches.

This chain uses TRBV19 with TRBJ1-5; tentatively, D is TRBD1 (5 bases). Between the trimmed V and J ends, which lost 7 bases and 5 bases, there was a span of 18 bases. This CDR3 is built from 15 residues. Germline V gene data show CDR1 as LNHDA and CDR2 as SQIVND (reference sequence). The CDR3 sequence: CASTGSGAGYQPQHF. In DNA, the CDR3 is TGTGCCAGTACAGGGTCTGGGGCAGGGTATCAGCCCCAGCATTTT. The entire variable domain, with the rest obtained from reference TRBV19 and TRBJ1-5, is as follows: DGGITQSPKYLFRKEGQNVTLSCEQNLNHDAMYWYRQDPGQGLRLIYYSQIVNDFQKGDIAEGYSVSREKKESFPLTVTSAQKNPTAFYLCASTGSGAGYQPQHFGDGTRLSIL.

V is TRBV11-2 and J is TRBJ1-1; weak D call: TRBD1 (5 bases). With 0 bases removed from V and 10 bases from J, the gap between germline ends came to 15 bases. This CDR3 comprises 14 residues. Germline loops: CDR1 SGHAT, CDR2 FQNNGV. CDR3 bases: TGTGCCAGCAGCTTAGATGATAGGGGCTCTCGAGCTTTCTTT. Its translation: CASSLDDRGSRAFF. The full variable domain, with the rest looked up from reference TRBV11-2 and TRBJ1-1, is EAGVAQSPRYKIIEKRQSVAFWCNPISGHATLYWYQQILGQGPKLLIQFQNNGVVDDSQLPKDRFSAERLKGVDSTLKIQPAKLEDSAVYLCASSLDDRGSRAFFGQGTRLTVV.

The chain joins TRBV7-2 to TRBJ1-2; 9 bases align to TRBD1. Germline V gene lookup returns CDR1 SGHTA and CDR2 FQGNSA. This CDR3 is 16 amino acids long. With V trimmed by 1 base and J by 7 bases, 10 bases remained unmatched. CDR3 coding DNA: TGTGCCAGCAGCTTAGTGCGGACAGGGGCTGTAAGTGGCTACACCTTC. It encodes CASSLVRTGAVSGYTF.

The rearrangement joins TRBV19 to TRBJ2-5; 9 nucleotides line up with TRBD2. The germline CDR1 and CDR2 sequences are LNHDA and SQIVND (reference sequence). After removal of 4 bases from V and 1 base from J, the junction contained 1 base not matched to a gene. The CDR3 loop spans 14 amino acids. CDR3 sequence (DNA): TGTGCCAGTAGTACGGGACTAGCCCAAGAGACCCAGTACTTC. Its translation is CASSTGLAQETQYF.

This clone appeared a few times. The chain joins TRBV27 to TRBJ2-2; TRBD1 might be the D (5 bases). V was clipped by 2 bases and J by 4 bases, with 17 bases between them. Germline V lookup: CDR1 MNHEY, CDR2 SMNVEV (reference sequence). The CDR3 loop spans 17 amino acids. The CDR3 sequence is CASSLEYRQGRTGELFF. The CDR3 bases are TGTGCCAGCAGTTTAGAATATCGGCAGGGTCGCACCGGGGAGCTGTTTTTT.